Detailed here is one T cell receptor beta chain. Its antigen is not identified. Included in the TCR beta cDNA libraries were unique molecular identifiers. MiXCR was run by TCRdb on the PCR reads, yielding one entry per CDR3 protein. The sample yields fewer than 850,000 distinct CDR3 sequences, more than 45% seen once. The V segment lost 6 bases and the J segment 2 bases; nucleotides outside the gene matches: 7. The CDR3 runs to 13 residues. Germline assignment: CDR1 SQVTM and CDR2 ANQGSEA. The sample originates from a study of post-analysis software for immune sequencing data. Overall study results and limits: There were several TRBV segments more frequent in patients than controls, and TRBV5-6, TRBV5-1 and TRBV20-1 were among them.

This TCR derives from a girl aged 10 to 17 with multiple sclerosis. The sequenced material came from blood. This sequence joins TRBV29-1 and TRBJ2-7; the match to TRBD2 covers 7 bases. CDR3 in DNA: TGCAGCGTGGAACCGGGAGGAACCTACGAGCAGTACTTC. It yields the protein CSVEPGGTYEQYF.